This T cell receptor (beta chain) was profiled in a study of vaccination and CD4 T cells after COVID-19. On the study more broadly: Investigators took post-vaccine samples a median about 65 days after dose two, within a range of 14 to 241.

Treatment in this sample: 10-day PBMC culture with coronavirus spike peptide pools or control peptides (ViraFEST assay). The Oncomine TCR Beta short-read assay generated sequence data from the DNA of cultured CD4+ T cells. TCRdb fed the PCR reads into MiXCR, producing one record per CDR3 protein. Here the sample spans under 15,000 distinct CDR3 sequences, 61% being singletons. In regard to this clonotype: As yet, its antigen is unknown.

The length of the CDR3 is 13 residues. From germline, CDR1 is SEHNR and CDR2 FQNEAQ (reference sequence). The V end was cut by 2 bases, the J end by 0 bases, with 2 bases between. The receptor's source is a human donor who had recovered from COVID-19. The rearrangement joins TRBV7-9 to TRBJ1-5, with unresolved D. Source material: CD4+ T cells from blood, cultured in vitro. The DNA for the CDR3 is TGTGCCAGCAGCTTAATTAGCAATCAGCCCCAGCATTTT. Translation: CASSLISNQPQHF.